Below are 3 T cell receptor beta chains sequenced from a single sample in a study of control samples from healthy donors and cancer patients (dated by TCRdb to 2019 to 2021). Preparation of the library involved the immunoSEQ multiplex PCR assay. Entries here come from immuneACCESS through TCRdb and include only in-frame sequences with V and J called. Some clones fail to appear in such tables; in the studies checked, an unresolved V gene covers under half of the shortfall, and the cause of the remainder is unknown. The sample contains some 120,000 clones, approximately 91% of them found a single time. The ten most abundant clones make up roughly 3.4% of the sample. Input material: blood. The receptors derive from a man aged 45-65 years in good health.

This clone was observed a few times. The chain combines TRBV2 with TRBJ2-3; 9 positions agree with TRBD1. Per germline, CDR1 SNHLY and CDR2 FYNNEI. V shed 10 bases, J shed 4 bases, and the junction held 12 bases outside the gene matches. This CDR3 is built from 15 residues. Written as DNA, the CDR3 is TGTGCCACCAACCCGGGACAGGGATATGCAGATACGCAGTATTTT. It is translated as CATNPGQGYADTQYF. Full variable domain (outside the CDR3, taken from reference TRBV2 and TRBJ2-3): EPEVTQTPSHQVTQMGQEVILRCVPISNHLYFYWYRQILGQKVEFLVSFYNNEISEKSEIFDDQFSVERPDGSNFTLKIRSTKLEDSAMYFCATNPGQGYADTQYFGPGTRLTVL.

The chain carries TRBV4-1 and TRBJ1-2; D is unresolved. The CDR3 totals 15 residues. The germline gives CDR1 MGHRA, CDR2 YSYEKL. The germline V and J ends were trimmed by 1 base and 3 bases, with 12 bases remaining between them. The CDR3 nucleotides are TGCGCCAGCAGCCAAGTTATCGGGCGTGACTATGGCTACACCTTC. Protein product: CASSQVIGRDYGYTF.

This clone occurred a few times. Here the CDR3 reads CASSVTNGGGVNTDTQYF. The CDR3 coding sequence is TGTGCCAGCAGTGTGACAAATGGGGGCGGGGTGAACACAGATACGCAGTATTTT. The chain carries TRBV2 and TRBJ2-3; D may match TRBD1 or TRBD2 (6 bases each). The CDR3 has 18 amino acids. Germline-derived CDR1 and CDR2 are SNHLY and FYNNEI. Trimming left V 4 bases short and J 2 bases short, with 22 bases between.